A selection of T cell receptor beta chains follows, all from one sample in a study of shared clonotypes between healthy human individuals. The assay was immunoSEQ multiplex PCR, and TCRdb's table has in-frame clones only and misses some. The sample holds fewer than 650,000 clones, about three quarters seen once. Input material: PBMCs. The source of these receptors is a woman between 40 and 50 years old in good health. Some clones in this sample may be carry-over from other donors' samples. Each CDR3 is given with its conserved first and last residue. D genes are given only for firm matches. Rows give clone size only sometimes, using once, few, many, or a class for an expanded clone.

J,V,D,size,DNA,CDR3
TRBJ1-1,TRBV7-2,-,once,TGTGCCAGCAGCTTAGTGAGGGCGATGAACACTGAAGCTTTCTTT,CASSLVRAMNTEAFF
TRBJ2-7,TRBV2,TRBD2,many,TGTGCCAGCAGTGTATCCAGCGGGATGGGGTCCTACGAGCAGTACTTC,CASSVSSGMGSYEQYF
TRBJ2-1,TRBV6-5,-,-,TGTGCCAGCAGTTACTCGACGGCCAATGAGCAGTTCTTC,CASSYSTANEQFF
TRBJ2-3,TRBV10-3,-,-,TGTGCCATCAGTGAGGGACAGCCCAGCGCAGATACGCAGTATTTT,CAISEGQPSADTQYF
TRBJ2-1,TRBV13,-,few,TGTGCCAGCAGCTTGGGGGGACGGACAGCCTACAATGAGCAGTTCTTC,CASSLGGRTAYNEQFF
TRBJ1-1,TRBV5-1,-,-,TGCGCCAGCAGCTTTACCGCGAACACTGAAGCTTTCTTT,CASSFTANTEAFF
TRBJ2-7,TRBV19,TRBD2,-,TGTGCCAGTAGTATATCGGCCCGGGAGGGCTACGAGCAGTACTTC,CASSISAREGYEQYF
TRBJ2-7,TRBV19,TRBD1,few,TGTGCCAGTAGTAGGGACAGCTACTACGAGCAGTACTTC,CASSRDSYYEQYF
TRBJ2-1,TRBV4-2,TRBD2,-,TGTGCCAGCAGCCGAACCGGGACTAGCGGGAGTTATGAGCAGTTCTTC,CASSRTGTSGSYEQFF
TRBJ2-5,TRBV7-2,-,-,TGTGCCAGCAGCTTAGTCATCTGGGGGCGGGTTTTCGAAGAGACCCAGTACTTC,CASSLVIWGRVFEETQYF
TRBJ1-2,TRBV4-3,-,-,TGCGCCAGCAGCCCCCTTGCGGGGATCTATGGCTACACCTTC,CASSPLAGIYGYTF
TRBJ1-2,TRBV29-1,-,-,TGCAGCGTCCAGGACTTGGGGGGCTACACCTTC,CSVQDLGGYTF
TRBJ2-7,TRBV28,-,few,TGTGCCAGCAGCCTAGGGTCGCTAGCGACTACCTCCTACGAGCAGTACTTC,CASSLGSLATTSYEQYF
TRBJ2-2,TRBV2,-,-,TGTGCCAGCGGGAGGAGTACGAACACCGGGGAGCTGTTTTTT,CASGRSTNTGELFF
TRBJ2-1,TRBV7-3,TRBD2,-,TGTGCCAGCAGCTCCACTAGCGGTCCCCCCTACAATGAGCAGTTCTTC,CASSSTSGPPYNEQFF
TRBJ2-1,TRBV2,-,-,TGTGCCAGCAGTGTTGAGATAATGGGTGAGCAGTTCTTC,CASSVEIMGEQFF
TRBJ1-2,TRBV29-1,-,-,TGCAGCGTTGACGTTGCAGGTATTAGTTATGGCTACACCTTC,CSVDVAGISYGYTF
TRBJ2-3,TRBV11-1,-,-,TGTGCCAGCAGCCCCAAAAGCCACGGGGAGGCAGATACGCAGTATTTT,CASSPKSHGEADTQYF
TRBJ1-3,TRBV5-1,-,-,TGCGCCAGCAGCCCTACGCAGGATCGCTCTGGAAACACCATATATTTT,CASSPTQDRSGNTIYF
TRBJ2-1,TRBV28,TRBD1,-,TGTGCCAGCAGTTTATATGGGGACAGAACTGAGCAGTTCTTC,CASSLYGDRTEQFF
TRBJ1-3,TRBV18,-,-,TGTGCCAGCTCACCAGTTGTTAGGGGCGAGAGCTCTGGAAACACCATATATTTT,CASSPVVRGESSGNTIYF
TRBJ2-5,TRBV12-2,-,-,TGTGCAAGTCGCTTAGGGGGAGGGAGCGGGAGGGCCACTGAGACCCAGTACTTC,CASRLGGGSGRATETQYF
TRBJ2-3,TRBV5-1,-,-,TGCGCCAGCAGTCTCACGGGGGTCGGGACAGATACGCAGTATTTT,CASSLTGVGTDTQYF
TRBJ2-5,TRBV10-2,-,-,TGCGCCAGCAGTGAGTCGAGGGGTAGGGAGACCCAGTACTTC,CASSESRGRETQYF
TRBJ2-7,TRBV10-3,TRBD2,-,TGTGCCACCCTACTAGCGGAGATCTACGAGCAGTACTTC,CATLLAEIYEQYF
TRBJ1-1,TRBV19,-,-,TGTGGCAGTAGTTCTGCAACCCAGGGAGTCACTGAAGCTTTCTTT,CGSSSATQGVTEAFF
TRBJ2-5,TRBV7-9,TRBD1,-,TGTGCCAGCAGCTCCGGACAGGGGGTTAATATAGAGACCCAGTACTTC,CASSSGQGVNIETQYF
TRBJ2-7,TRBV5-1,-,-,TGCGCCAGCAGCTGGGGTTTGGGCGGGGCCTACGAGCAGTACTTC,CASSWGLGGAYEQYF
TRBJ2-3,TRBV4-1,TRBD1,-,TGCGCCAGCAGCCTATTCCCGGGACAGGGGGTAGATACGCAGTATTTT,CASSLFPGQGVDTQYF
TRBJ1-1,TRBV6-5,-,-,TGTGCCAGCAGTTACTCGTCAGGGGAGGCGAACACTGAAGCTTTCTTT,CASSYSSGEANTEAFF
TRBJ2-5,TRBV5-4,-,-,TGTGCCAGCAGCTTGGCCCCGACAGGTGTCCAAGAGACCCAGTACTTC,CASSLAPTGVQETQYF
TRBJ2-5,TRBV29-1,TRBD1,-,TGCAGCGTCGTCCGGGACAGGGAGGAGACCCAGTACTTC,CSVVRDREETQYF
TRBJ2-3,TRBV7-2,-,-,TGTGCCAGCAGCTATAGTGCCGATACGCAGTATTTT,CASSYSADTQYF
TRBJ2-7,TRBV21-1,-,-,TGTGCCAGCAGCAGCAGTAGGGCGGGGGAGCAGTACTTC,CASSSSRAGEQYF
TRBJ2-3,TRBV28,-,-,TGTGCCAGCAGTCCCCGGCGGGACCTAGATACGCAGTATTTT,CASSPRRDLDTQYF
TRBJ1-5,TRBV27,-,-,TGTGCCAGCAGTTTATCTGGTCGGGATCAGCCCCAGCATTTT,CASSLSGRDQPQHF
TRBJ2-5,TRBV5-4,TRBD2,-,TGTGCCAGCAGCTTGGGGACTAGCGGGGTCCAAGAGACCCAGTACTTC,CASSLGTSGVQETQYF
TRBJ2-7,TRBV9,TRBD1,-,TGTGCCAGCAGCGTAGGTGGGACAGGGGAACGCGAGCAGTACTTC,CASSVGGTGEREQYF
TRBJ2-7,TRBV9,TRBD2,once,TGTGCCAGCAGCCCTGCCGGGACTAGCACGCTTTACGAGCAGTACTTC,CASSPAGTSTLYEQYF
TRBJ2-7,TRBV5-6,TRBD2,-,TGTGCCAGCAGCTCCCTACTAGCGGGAGACGCCCACGAGCAGTACTTC,CASSSLLAGDAHEQYF
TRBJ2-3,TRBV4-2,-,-,TGTGCCAGCAGAACGGGACTTGACACAGATACGCAGTATTTT,CASRTGLDTDTQYF
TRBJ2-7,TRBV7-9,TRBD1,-,TGTGCCAGCAGCTTAGGGTACTCGACAGGGACCTACGAGCAGTACTTC,CASSLGYSTGTYEQYF
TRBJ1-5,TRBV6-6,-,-,TGTGCCAGCAGTTACTCGGAGCTTAATCAGCCCCAGCATTTT,CASSYSELNQPQHF
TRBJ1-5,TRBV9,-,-,TGTGCCAGCGGCCCCGGCTATCCGGGGAACAATCAGCCCCAGCATTTT,CASGPGYPGNNQPQHF
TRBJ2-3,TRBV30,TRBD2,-,TGTGCCTGGAGTGTCGGGGGGAGCACAGATACGCAGTATTTT,CAWSVGGSTDTQYF
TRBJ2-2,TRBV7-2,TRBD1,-,TGTGCCAGCAGCTCGGGACAGGGAGGCACCGGGGAGCTGTTTTTT,CASSSGQGGTGELFF
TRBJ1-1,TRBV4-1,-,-,TGCGCCAGCAGCCTCGAGAACACTGAAGCTTTCTTT,CASSLENTEAFF
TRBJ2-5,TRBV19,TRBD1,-,TGTGCCAGTAGTATAGGGGGGACAGGGGGCTCGGAGACCCAGTACTTC,CASSIGGTGGSETQYF
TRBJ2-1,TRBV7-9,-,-,TGTGCCAGCAGCTTATCGGGGGGCAAAAATGAGCAGTTCTTC,CASSLSGGKNEQFF
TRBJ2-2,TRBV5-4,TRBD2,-,TGTGCCAGCAGCTCTACCGGACTAGCGGGAGCCGGGGAGCTGTTTTTT,CASSSTGLAGAGELFF
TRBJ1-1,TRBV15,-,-,TGTGCCACCAGCAGGACCCTAGGGACAAACCAGAACACTGAAGCTTTCTTT,CATSRTLGTNQNTEAFF
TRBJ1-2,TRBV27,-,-,TGTGCCAGCAGTTTTCACGGGTCCTCCTATGGCTACACCTTC,CASSFHGSSYGYTF
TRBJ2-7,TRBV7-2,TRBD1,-,TGTGCCAGCAGCCCGGGGACAGGCTGGGACTACGAGCAGTACTTC,CASSPGTGWDYEQYF
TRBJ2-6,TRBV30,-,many,TGTGCCTGGGGTACCGACAGCTCTGGGGCCAACGTCCTGACTTTC,CAWGTDSSGANVLTF
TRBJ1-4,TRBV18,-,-,TGTGCCAGCTCACCCGACAGGAGTGAAAAACTGTTTTTT,CASSPDRSEKLFF
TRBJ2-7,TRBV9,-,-,TGTGCCAGCAGCGTAGGGCAGGAACCCTCCTACGAGCAGTACTTC,CASSVGQEPSYEQYF
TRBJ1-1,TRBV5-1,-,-,TGCGCCAGCAGGGACTTACGAGCTTCGAACACTGAAGCTTTCTTT,CASRDLRASNTEAFF
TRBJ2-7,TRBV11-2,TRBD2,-,TGTGCCAGCAGCCCTCCTGGACTAGCGGGGGTCTACGAGCAGTACTTC,CASSPPGLAGVYEQYF
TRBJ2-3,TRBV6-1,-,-,TGTGCCAGCAGTTCGGACGCCCCTAGCACAGATACGCAGTATTTT,CASSSDAPSTDTQYF